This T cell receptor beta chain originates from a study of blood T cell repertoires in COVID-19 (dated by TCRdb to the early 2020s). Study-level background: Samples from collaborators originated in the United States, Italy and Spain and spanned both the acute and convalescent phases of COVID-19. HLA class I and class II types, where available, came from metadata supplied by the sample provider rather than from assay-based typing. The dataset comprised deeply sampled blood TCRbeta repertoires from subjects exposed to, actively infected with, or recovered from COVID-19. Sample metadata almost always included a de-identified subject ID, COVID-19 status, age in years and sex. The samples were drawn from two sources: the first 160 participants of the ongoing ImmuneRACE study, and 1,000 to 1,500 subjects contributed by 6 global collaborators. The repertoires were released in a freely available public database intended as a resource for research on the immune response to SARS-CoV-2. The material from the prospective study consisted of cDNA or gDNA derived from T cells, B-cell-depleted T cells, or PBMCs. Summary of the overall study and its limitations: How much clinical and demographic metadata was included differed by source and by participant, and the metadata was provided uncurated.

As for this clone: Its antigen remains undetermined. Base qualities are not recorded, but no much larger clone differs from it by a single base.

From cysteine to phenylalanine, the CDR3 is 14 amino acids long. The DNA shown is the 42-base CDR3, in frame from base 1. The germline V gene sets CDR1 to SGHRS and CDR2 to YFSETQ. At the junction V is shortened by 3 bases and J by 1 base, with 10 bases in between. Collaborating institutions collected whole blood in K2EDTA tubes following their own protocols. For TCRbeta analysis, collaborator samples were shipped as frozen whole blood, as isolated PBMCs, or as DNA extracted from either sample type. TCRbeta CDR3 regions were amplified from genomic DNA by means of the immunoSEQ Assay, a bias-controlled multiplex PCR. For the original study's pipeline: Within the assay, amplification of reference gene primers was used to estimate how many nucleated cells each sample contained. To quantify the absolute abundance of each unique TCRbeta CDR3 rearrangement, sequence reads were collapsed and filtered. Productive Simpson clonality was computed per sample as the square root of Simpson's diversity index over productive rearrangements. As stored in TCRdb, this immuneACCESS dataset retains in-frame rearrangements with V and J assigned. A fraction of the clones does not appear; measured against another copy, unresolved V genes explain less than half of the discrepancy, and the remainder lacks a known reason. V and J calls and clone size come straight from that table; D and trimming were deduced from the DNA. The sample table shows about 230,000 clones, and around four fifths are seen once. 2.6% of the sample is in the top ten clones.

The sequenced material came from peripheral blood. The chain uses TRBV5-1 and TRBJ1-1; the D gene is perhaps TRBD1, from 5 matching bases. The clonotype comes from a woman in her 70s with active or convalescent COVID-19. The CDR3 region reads CASSWGNKNTEAFF. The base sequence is TGCGCCAGCAGCTGGGGCAATAAGAACACTGAAGCTTTCTTT.